The clone carrying this T cell receptor beta chain has a count of ten or more. The source of the sample is a study of neurological immune-mediated disorders. A 10-nucleotide random UMI tagged transcripts in template-switch 5'RACE cDNA synthesis. TCRdb re-called the 5' RACE reads with MiXCR, one entry per CDR3 protein. The data contain fewer than 90,000 distinct CDR3 sequences, 9% to 12% of them singletons. Trimming took off 2 bases at V and 0 bases at J, with 14 bases between the two ends. The CDR3 runs 17 residues. The germline V gene encodes CDR1 KGHDR and CDR2 SFDVKD. The material sequenced was PBMCs. This chain links TRBV24-1 with TRBJ2-3, with D perhaps matching TRBD2 (6 bases). The TCR comes from a man aged 40-49 years in good health. The chain's CDR3 is CATSDSLSGSSTDTQYF. The CDR3 nucleotides read TGTGCCACCAGTGATTCTCTTAGCGGTTCTAGCACAGATACGCAGTATTTT.